Here is one T cell receptor (beta chain) with its context. The antigen is undetermined. Time point: 2015-2016 season, pre-vaccination. This specimen belongs to a study of follicular helper T cells after annual influenza vaccination. In the study overall: After each seasonal flu vaccination, blood came on days 0, 7 and 28.

TCRdb's copy holds only in-frame clones and misses some; the assay was immunoSEQ multiplex PCR. The data show some 13,000 clones, approximately 84% seen once. Study-wide points: Rare clonotypes were missed; only about 8.5-20% of cells gave TCRB.

CDR3 size: 19 residues. V dropped 1 base and J dropped 6; count of bases not matched to a gene: 17. The V gene's germline CDR1 is SNHLY and CDR2 FYNNEI. The sequence was obtained from an adult who received the influenza vaccine. The J gene is TRBJ2-2, the V gene TRBV2, with TRBD2 identical over 7 bases. The sample was CXCR5- memory CD4+ T cells sorted from blood, taken on the day of influenza vaccination. CDR3 nucleotide sequence: TGTGCCAGCAGTGAAGGGTCCCCGGGACTAAGGGCTGTGGCCGGGGAGCTGTTTTTT. Translating gives CASSEGSPGLRAVAGELFF.